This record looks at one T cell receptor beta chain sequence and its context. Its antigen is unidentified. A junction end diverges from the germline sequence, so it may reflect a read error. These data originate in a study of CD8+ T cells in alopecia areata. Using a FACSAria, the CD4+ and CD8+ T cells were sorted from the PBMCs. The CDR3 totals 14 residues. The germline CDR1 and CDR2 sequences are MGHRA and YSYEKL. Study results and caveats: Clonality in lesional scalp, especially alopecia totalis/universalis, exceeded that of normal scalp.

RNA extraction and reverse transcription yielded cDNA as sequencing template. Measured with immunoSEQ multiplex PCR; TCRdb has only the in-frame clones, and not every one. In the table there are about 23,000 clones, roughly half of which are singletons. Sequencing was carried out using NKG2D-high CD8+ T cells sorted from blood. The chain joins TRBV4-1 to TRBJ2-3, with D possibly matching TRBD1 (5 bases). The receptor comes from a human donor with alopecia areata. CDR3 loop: CASSQETATATQYF. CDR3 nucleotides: TGCGCCAGCAGCCAAGAAACAGCGACAGCTACGCAGTATTTT.